These 30 T cell receptor beta chains were sequenced from one sample in a study of blood T cell repertoires in COVID-19 (dated by TCRdb to 2018 to 2021). The library came from the immunoSEQ multiplex PCR assay. This is the immuneACCESS table as TCRdb keeps it, with only in-frame sequences that have V and J called. A part of the clones is gone; compared with another copy, unresolved V genes explain less than half, and the rest is unexplained. The sample table lists 140,000 or so clones, approximately 88% of them with a count of one. 0.8% to 0.95% of the sample is in the top ten clones. Source material: peripheral blood. Every receptor here comes from a woman aged 45-65 years with acute or convalescent COVID-19.

This clone came up a few times. The chain employs TRBV6-5 and TRBJ2-7; the match to TRBD1 covers 9 bases. Germline V lookup: CDR1 MNHEY, CDR2 SVGAGI. This CDR3 has 13 residues. The J segment lost 4 bases and the V segment lost 6 bases, leaving 4 bases of the junction unmatched. The CDR3 is CASSRDREYEQYF. The CDR3 region has the DNA TGTGCCAGCAGCCGGGACAGGGAGTACGAGCAGTACTTC.

The chain combines TRBV5-1 with TRBJ1-1; 11 bases agree with TRBD1. In germline, CDR1 is SGHRS, CDR2 YFSETQ. The V gene end was trimmed by 0 bases and the J gene end by 3 bases; junction bases not matched to a gene: 4. This CDR3 spans 16 amino acids. The CDR3 sequence: CASSLAGTGGDTEAFF. CDR3 bases: TGCGCCAGCAGCTTGGCAGGGACAGGGGGGGACACTGAAGCTTTCTTT.

The CDR3 here is CASSTSGGTDTQYF. CDR3 bases: TGTGCCAGCAGCACTAGCGGGGGTACCGATACGCAGTATTTT. This chain connects TRBV11-3 to TRBJ2-3; 11 nucleotides agree with TRBD2. Germline assignment: CDR1 SGHNT and CDR2 YENEEA. Trimming removed 5 bases from V and 6 bases from J; junction bases left unmatched: 4. The CDR3 spans 14 residues.

This clone was found once. The chain has TRBV2 and TRBJ1-1; 7 bases align to TRBD1. The germline CDR1 and CDR2 sequences are SNHLY and FYNNEI. This CDR3 region has 14 residues. Trimming removed 2 bases from V and 4 bases from J; junction bases left unmatched: 4. The CDR3 reads CASSEIRGATEAFF. The CDR3 DNA reads as TGTGCCAGCAGTGAAATCAGGGGGGCCACTGAAGCTTTCTTT.

J is TRBJ1-2 and V is TRBV28; the D gene is possibly TRBD1 (6 bases). Trimming removed 7 bases from V and 5 bases from J, with 17 bases in between. The germline gives CDR1 MDHEN, CDR2 SYDVKM. CDR3 size: 14 residues. The CDR3 protein is CASIPESDSYGYTF. CDR3 nucleotide sequence: TGTGCCAGCATTCCCGAATCGGACAGTTATGGCTACACCTTC.

The chain has TRBV6-5 and TRBJ1-3, with TRBD1 matching over 8 bases. CDR3 size: 15 residues. CDR1 MNHEY and CDR2 SVGAGI come from the germline V gene. Germline trimming cut 7 bases from V and 2 bases from J; bases unmatched to any gene: 7. In DNA, the CDR3 is TGTGCCAGCATCCCTTCAGGGGGCCCTGGAAACACCATATATTTT. This gives the protein CASIPSGGPGNTIYF.

V and J are TRBV11-2 and TRBJ1-2; D is undetermined. The germline V and J ends were trimmed by 2 bases and 9 bases, with 10 bases remaining between them. Germline V gene lookup returns CDR1 SGHAT and CDR2 FQNNGV. The CDR3 length is 12 residues. CDR3 sequence reads: CASSLRGGSYTF. For the CDR3, the DNA is TGTGCCAGCAGCTTACGGGGAGGGAGCTACACCTTC.

CDR3: CASSKMGYNTGELFF. CDR3 in DNA: TGTGCCAGTAGTAAAATGGGCTACAACACCGGGGAGCTGTTTTTT. The chain links TRBV19 to TRBJ2-2; D is unclear. CDR3 length equals 15 residues. V lost 4 bases to trimming and J lost 2 bases, with 11 bases between them. Looked up from germline, CDR1 is LNHDA and CDR2 is SQIVND (reference sequence).

The chain combines TRBV5-1 with TRBJ2-7; TRBD1 matches at 7 bases. The CDR3 is made up of 14 amino acids. V dropped 7 bases and J dropped 3; count of bases not matched to a gene: 10. Per germline, CDR1 SGHRS and CDR2 YFSETQ. The chain's CDR3 is CASGDWDSLYEQYF. CDR3 DNA: TGCGCCAGCGGAGACTGGGACAGCCTCTACGAGCAGTACTTC.

The CDR3 region is CATSIYRDTAETQYF. CDR3 in DNA: TGTGCCACCAGCATATACCGGGACACCGCGGAGACCCAGTACTTC. The chain is built from TRBV15 and TRBJ2-5; a possible D gene is TRBD1 (6 bases). V was trimmed by 4 bases and J by 5 bases, leaving 17 bases between them. CDR1 is LNHNV and CDR2 is YYDKDF in the germline V gene (reference sequence). CDR3 length equals 15 residues.

This clone was seen a single time. This chain joins TRBV6-1 and TRBJ1-1; 8 bases map to TRBD1. This CDR3 has 16 residues. In germline, CDR1 is MNHNS, CDR2 SASEGT. V gave up 2 bases and J gave up 5 bases; unmatched junction bases: 10. CDR3: CASSERAGGTGTEAFF. The CDR3 DNA reads as TGTGCCAGCAGTGAAAGGGCAGGGGGCACGGGGACTGAAGCTTTCTTT.

The chain recombines TRBV24-1 with TRBJ1-1, with D possibly TRBD1 on 6 matching bases. Germline V CDR1 and CDR2: KGHDR, SFDVKD. V lost 4 bases and J 5 bases, leaving 16 bases between the germline ends. The CDR3 contains 15 residues. The CDR3 DNA reads as TGTGCCACCAGTGACAAACAGGGTATTGGGACTGAAGCTTTCTTT. Translating it yields CATSDKQGIGTEAFF.

The chain carries TRBV27 and TRBJ1-2, with D perhaps TRBD1 (6 bases). Germline CDR1 is MNHEY and CDR2 is SMNVEV (reference sequence). The CDR3 totals 13 residues. Between the trimmed V and J ends, which lost 5 bases and 3 bases, there was a span of 10 bases. The CDR3 DNA sequence: TGTGCCAGCAGTGTAGACAGGTACTATGGCTACACCTTC. This sequence encodes CASSVDRYYGYTF.

The chain employs TRBV24-1 and TRBJ1-1, with D unresolved. The CDR3 has 12 amino acids. The V and J ends lost 6 bases and 5 bases respectively, with 9 bases between them. CDR1 KGHDR and CDR2 SFDVKD come from the germline V gene. CDR3 coding DNA: TGTGCCACCAGTTTTGGCGGGACTGAAGCTTTCTTT. Encoded protein: CATSFGGTEAFF.

This clone was observed a few times. The genes are TRBV4-1 and TRBJ1-1; TRBD1 matches at 8 bases. The germline gives CDR1 MGHRA, CDR2 YSYEKL. V dropped 6 bases and J dropped 3; count of bases not matched to a gene: 9. CDR3 size: 15 residues. The CDR3 loop reads CASSYRDRMDTEAFF. The DNA for the CDR3 is TGCGCCAGCAGTTACCGGGACAGGATGGACACTGAAGCTTTCTTT.

The gene calls are TRBV7-9 and TRBJ1-6; 7 bases fit TRBD1. Germline V gene lookup returns CDR1 SEHNR and CDR2 FQNEAQ (reference sequence). V gave up 4 bases and J gave up 13 bases; unmatched junction bases: 22. CDR3 length: 18 residues. CDR3 amino acids: CASSSPDLGTALSYPLHF. DNA of the CDR3: TGTGCCAGCAGCTCACCCGATTTAGGGACAGCCTTGTCGTATCCCCTCCACTTT.

This chain uses TRBV2 with TRBJ2-1, with TRBD2 identical over 9 bases. CDR1 and CDR2 (germline): SNHLY, FYNNEI. This CDR3 has 15 amino acids. The junction had 11 bases not matched to a gene; V was cut back by 6 bases and J by 8 bases. The CDR3 coding sequence is TGTGCCAGCAGGACTATAGCGGGAGTTAGCTATGAGCAGTTCTTC. It translates to CASRTIAGVSYEQFF.

The chain couples TRBV30 to TRBJ2-7; the D gene is possibly TRBD1 (6 bases). The V and J ends lost 4 bases and 2 bases respectively, with 12 bases between them. The germline V gene has CDR1 GTSNPN and CDR2 SVGIG (reference sequence). This CDR3 spans 13 amino acids. The DNA of the CDR3 is TGTGCCTGGAACAGGGAACCCCCCTACGAGCAGTACTTC. Translation gives CAWNREPPYEQYF.

The genes are TRBV6-5 and TRBJ2-7; D possibly corresponds to TRBD2 (6 bases). The CDR3 is made up of 15 amino acids. CDR1 and CDR2 (germline): MNHEY, SVGAGI. V lost 0 bases, J lost 2 bases, and 11 bases lay in between. The CDR3 here is CASSYSGLRPYEQYF. Here the CDR3 DNA reads TGTGCCAGCAGTTACTCGGGACTTAGACCCTACGAGCAGTACTTC.

The rearrangement uses TRBV6-5 and TRBJ2-7; D remains unclear. The CDR3 extends over 12 amino acids. Germline V gene sequence: CDR1 MNHEY, CDR2 SVGAGI. Deletions cut 5 bases from V and 5 bases from J, with 10 bases between. CDR3 in amino acids: CASSLLRNEQYF. In DNA, the CDR3 is TGTGCCAGCAGTCTCCTGCGGAACGAGCAGTACTTC.

V and J are TRBV5-6 and TRBJ1-4, with 9 bases lining up with TRBD1. Germline values: CDR1 SGHDT, CDR2 YYEEEE. The trim removed 0 bases at V and 12 bases at J, leaving 9 bases unmatched. The CDR3 extends over 15 amino acids. The CDR3 nucleotides read TGTGCCAGCAGCTTGGTGACAGGGGGACTTAAGGAACTGTTTTTT. It encodes CASSLVTGGLKELFF.

This chain connects TRBV19 to TRBJ2-3, with D possibly being TRBD2 (6 bases). Germline CDR1 LNHDA, CDR2 SQIVND (reference sequence). This CDR3 is built from 18 residues. The germline V and J ends were trimmed by 1 base and 0 bases, with 17 bases remaining between them. CDR3 DNA: TGTGCCAGTAGTATAGGTGAGACGGGAGCCCCTAGCACAGATACGCAGTATTTT. Translating it yields CASSIGETGAPSTDTQYF.

The sample holds a few counts of this clone. J is TRBJ1-3 and V is TRBV9, with a possible D match to TRBD1 (5 bases). The germline V gene encodes CDR1 SGDLS and CDR2 YYNGEE. The CDR3 covers 15 residues. V was trimmed by 0 bases and J by 4 bases, leaving 11 bases between them. The CDR3 reads CASSVAGGRGNTIYF. The CDR3 DNA is TGTGCCAGCAGCGTAGCCGGGGGTAGGGGAAACACCATATATTTT.

The chain uses TRBV7-9 and TRBJ2-1; 8 positions match TRBD1. CDR1 is SEHNR and CDR2 is FQNEAQ in the germline V gene (reference sequence). This CDR3 has 16 amino acids. With 3 bases clipped from V and 3 bases from J, the junction kept 7 bases outside the gene matches. The CDR3 DNA sequence: TGTGCCAGCAGCTTGTGGACAGGGAAGGACTACAATGAGCAGTTCTTC. Amino acids: CASSLWTGKDYNEQFF.

The CDR3 DNA sequence: TGTGCCAGCTCCGGGACAATAGTAGGAAATTCACCCCTCCACTTT. Its protein is CASSGTIVGNSPLHF. The gene calls are TRBV18 and TRBJ1-6, with D perhaps matching TRBD1 (6 bases). From germline, CDR1 is KGHSH and CDR2 LQKENI. CDR3 length equals 15 residues. V was cut by 6 bases and J by 7 bases, with 16 bases left in between.

This chain uses TRBV5-1 with TRBJ1-2, with TRBD1 matching 8 bases. J lost 7 bases, V lost 4 bases, and 15 bases had no gene match. Germline V gene data show CDR1 as SGHRS and CDR2 as YFSETQ. The CDR3 length is 16 residues. Here the CDR3 reads CASSEQPDRGWGGYTF. The DNA for the CDR3 is TGCGCCAGCAGCGAACAACCCGACAGGGGTTGGGGTGGCTACACCTTC.

This chain connects TRBV7-3 to TRBJ1-1, with TRBD1 matching over 8 bases. Germline V gene data show CDR1 as SGHTA and CDR2 as FQGTGA. The CDR3 is made up of 14 amino acids. The ends lost 4 bases at V and 4 bases at J; junction bases unmatched: 5. The CDR3 DNA reads as TGTGCCAGCAGCTACAGGGGGGAAGGCACTGAAGCTTTCTTT. Its translation is CASSYRGEGTEAFF.

CDR3 nucleotide sequence: TGTGCCAGCAGTTACTCAGGGGGGGCAAGCTCCTACGAGCAGTACTTC. As protein: CASSYSGGASSYEQYF. The rearrangement uses TRBV6-5 and TRBJ2-7; tentatively, D is TRBD2 (7 bases). Germline V gene data show CDR1 as MNHEY and CDR2 as SVGAGI. V shed 0 bases and J shed 0 bases, with 12 bases lying between them. CDR3 length: 16 residues.

CDR3 protein: CAWVPGTKGRIMAEVGYEQYF. The CDR3, as DNA: TGTGCCTGGGTCCCCGGGACAAAAGGGCGGATTATGGCTGAAGTAGGATACGAGCAGTACTTC. This sequence joins TRBV30 and TRBJ2-7; a possible D gene is TRBD1 (6 bases). Germline CDR1 GTSNPN, CDR2 SVGIG (reference sequence). Trimming took off 5 bases at V and 4 bases at J, with 39 bases between the two ends. This CDR3 has 21 residues.

The chain joins TRBV9 to TRBJ1-1, with a tentative D call TRBD1 (6 bases). Germline CDR1 reads SGDLS; CDR2 reads YYNGEE. This CDR3 has 13 residues. Deletions cut 7 bases from V and 1 base from J, with 11 bases between. In DNA, the CDR3 is TGTGCCAGCGCCCTACAGGGGAACACTGAAGCTTTCTTT. Its translation is CASALQGNTEAFF.